One and the same sample provided the 5 T cell receptor beta chains below, sequenced in a study of cytomegalovirus exposure and HLA in healthy donors. Primers included in the PCR were 60 Vbeta and 13 Jbeta primers. Only in-frame clones appear in the TCRdb table, and some are missing; sequencing was by immunoSEQ multiplex PCR. The sample lists over 150,000 clones, around 80% occurring once. Sequencing input: PBMCs. Receptors originate from a man aged 30 to 45 in good health and CMV-seropositive.

The chain combines TRBV30 with TRBJ1-5; D not resolved. Between the trimmed V and J ends, which lost 0 bases and 7 bases, there was a span of 13 bases. The CDR3 loop spans 14 amino acids. CDR1 and CDR2 (germline): GTSNPN, SVGIG (reference sequence). In nucleotides, the CDR3 is TGTGCCTGGAGTGTACGCAATTGGGCCCAGCCCCAGCATTTT. Translation: CAWSVRNWAQPQHF.

This clone showed up just once. V is TRBV29-1 and J is TRBJ2-3; D not resolved. The V end lost 6 bases, the J end lost 8 bases, and 12 bases lay between the germline ends. This CDR3 comprises 11 residues. The germline V gene encodes CDR1 SQVTM and CDR2 ANQGSEA. CDR3: CSVAPSGTQYF. Written as DNA, the CDR3 is TGCAGCGTCGCCCCTAGTGGTACGCAGTATTTT.

This rearrangement joins TRBV6-5 to TRBJ1-5; D uncertain. Trimming pared 6 bases from V and 0 bases from J, leaving 9 bases between. The CDR3 totals 14 residues. CDR1 and CDR2 from the germline V gene are MNHEY and SVGAGI. The CDR3: CASSPGNSNQPQHF. Here the CDR3 DNA reads TGTGCCAGCAGCCCGGGAAATAGCAATCAGCCCCAGCATTTT.

The chain combines TRBV9 with TRBJ2-2, with D possibly matching TRBD1 (6 bases). The CDR3 extends over 15 amino acids. The germline V and J ends were trimmed by 0 bases and 3 bases, with 9 bases remaining between them. From germline, CDR1 is SGDLS and CDR2 YYNGEE. CDR3: CASSVGQVYTGELFF. For the CDR3, the DNA is TGTGCCAGCAGCGTAGGACAGGTGTACACCGGGGAGCTGTTTTTT.

The chain carries TRBV7-9 and TRBJ2-5, with 15 bases lining up with TRBD2. V lost 1 base, J lost 13 bases, and 7 bases stayed unmatched. The germline gives CDR1 SEHNR, CDR2 FQNEAQ (reference sequence). The CDR3 has 15 residues. The CDR3, as DNA: TGTGCCAGCAGCTTAGAAGGGACTAGCGGGGGGCCCCGGTACTTC. Translated, it gives CASSLEGTSGGPRYF.